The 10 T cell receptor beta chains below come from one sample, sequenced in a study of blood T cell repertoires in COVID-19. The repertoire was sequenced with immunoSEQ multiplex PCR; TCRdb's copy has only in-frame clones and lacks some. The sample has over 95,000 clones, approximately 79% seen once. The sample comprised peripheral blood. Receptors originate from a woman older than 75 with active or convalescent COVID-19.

CDR3 coding DNA: TGTGCCAGCAGTTCCGGGGGGCAACAAGAGACCCAGTACTTC. Its translation: CASSSGGQQETQYF. The gene calls are TRBV6-2 or TRBV6-3 and TRBJ2-5; D is perhaps TRBD2 (7 bases). Germline CDR1 and CDR2: MNHEY and SVGEGT. This CDR3 contains 14 residues. The V gene lost 4 bases and the J gene lost 2 bases, with 11 bases spanning the gap.

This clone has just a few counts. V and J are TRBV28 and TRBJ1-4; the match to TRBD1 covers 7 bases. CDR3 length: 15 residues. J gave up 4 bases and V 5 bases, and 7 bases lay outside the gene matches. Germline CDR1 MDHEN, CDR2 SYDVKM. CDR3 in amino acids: CASSPRQGNNEKLFF. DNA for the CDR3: TGTGCCAGCAGTCCCCGACAGGGTAATAATGAAAAACTGTTTTTT. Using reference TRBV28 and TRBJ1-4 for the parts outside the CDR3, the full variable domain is DVKVTQSSRYLVKRTGEKVFLECVQDMDHENMFWYRQDPGLGLRLIYFSYDVKMKEKGDIPEGYSVSREKKERFSLILESASTNQTSMYLCASSPRQGNNEKLFFGSGTQLSVL.

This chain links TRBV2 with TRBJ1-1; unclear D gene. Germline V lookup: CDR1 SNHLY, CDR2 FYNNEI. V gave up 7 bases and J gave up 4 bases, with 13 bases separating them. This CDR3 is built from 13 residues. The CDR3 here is CASNRISGTEAFF. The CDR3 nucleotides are TGTGCCAGCAACAGAATCTCTGGCACTGAAGCTTTCTTT.

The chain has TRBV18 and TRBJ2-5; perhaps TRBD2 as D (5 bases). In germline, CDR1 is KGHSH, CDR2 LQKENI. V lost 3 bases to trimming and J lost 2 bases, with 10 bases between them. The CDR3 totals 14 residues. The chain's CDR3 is CASSPDLGQETQYF. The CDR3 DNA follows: TGTGCCAGCTCACCGGACTTGGGTCAAGAGACCCAGTACTTC.

DNA for the CDR3: TGTGCCAGCAGCCGACGTCCACAGGCCTATCCCTACGAGCAGTACTTC. Translating gives CASSRRPQAYPYEQYF. V usage is TRBV27 and J usage is TRBJ2-7; maybe TRBD1 (5 bases). CDR3 length: 16 residues. In germline, CDR1 is MNHEY, CDR2 SMNVEV (reference sequence). Between the trimmed V and J ends, which lost 6 bases and 2 bases, there was a span of 20 bases.

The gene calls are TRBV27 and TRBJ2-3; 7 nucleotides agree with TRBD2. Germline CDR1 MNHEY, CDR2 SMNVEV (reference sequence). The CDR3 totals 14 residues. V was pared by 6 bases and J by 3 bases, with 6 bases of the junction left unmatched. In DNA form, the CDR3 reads TGTGCCAGCAGGCCAGCGGGGTTTACAGATACGCAGTATTTT. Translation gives CASRPAGFTDTQYF.

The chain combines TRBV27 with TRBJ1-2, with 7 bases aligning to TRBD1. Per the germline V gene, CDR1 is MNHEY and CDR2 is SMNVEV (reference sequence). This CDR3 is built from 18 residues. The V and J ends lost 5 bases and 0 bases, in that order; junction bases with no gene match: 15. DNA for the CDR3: TGTGCCAGCAGTACCCTCGGCAGGGGGAATTCAGCTAACTATGGCTACACCTTC. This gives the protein CASSTLGRGNSANYGYTF.

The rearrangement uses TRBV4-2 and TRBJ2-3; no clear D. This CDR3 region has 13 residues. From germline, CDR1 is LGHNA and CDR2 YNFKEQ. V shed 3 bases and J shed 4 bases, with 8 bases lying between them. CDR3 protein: CASSQTGSDTQYF. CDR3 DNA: TGTGCCAGCAGCCAGACTGGGTCAGATACGCAGTATTTT.

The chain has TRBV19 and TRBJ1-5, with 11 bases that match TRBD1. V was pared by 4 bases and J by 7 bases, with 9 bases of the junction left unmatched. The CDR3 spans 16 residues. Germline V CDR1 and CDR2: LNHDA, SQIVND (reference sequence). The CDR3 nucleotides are TGTGCCAGTAGTACTATCGGACAGGGGGCAGAGCAGCCCCAGCATTTT. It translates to CASSTIGQGAEQPQHF.

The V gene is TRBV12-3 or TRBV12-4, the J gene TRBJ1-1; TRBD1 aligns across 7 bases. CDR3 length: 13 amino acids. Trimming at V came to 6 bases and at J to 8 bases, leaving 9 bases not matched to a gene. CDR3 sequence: CASSRGQPTEAFF. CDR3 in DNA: TGTGCCAGCAGCCGGGGACAGCCGACCGAAGCTTTCTTT.